Listed here are 11 T cell receptor beta chains from one sample, sequenced in a study of cytomegalovirus exposure and HLA in healthy donors. Sequencing was performed with immunoSEQ multiplex PCR; in TCRdb, only in-frame clones are kept and a portion is missing. This sample has tens of thousands of clones; 90% to 95% occur once, and the top ten carry 1.4%. Sample: PBMCs. These receptors all come from a man in his late teens or twenties in good health and CMV-seropositive.

The count of this clone is one. The chain recombines TRBV6-5 with TRBJ1-2; maybe TRBD1 (6 bases). Germline values: CDR1 MNHEY, CDR2 SVGAGI. V was cut by 7 bases and J by 4 bases, with 13 bases left in between. This CDR3 region has 13 residues. The CDR3: CASTSRGGYGYTF. The CDR3 nucleotides read TGTGCCAGCACCTCGAGGGGGGGCTATGGCTACACCTTC.

This chain links TRBV6-1 with TRBJ2-7, with a weak D call TRBD1 (6 bases). Looked up from germline, CDR1 is MNHNS and CDR2 is SASEGT. The V gene lost 2 bases and the J gene lost 5 bases, with 16 bases spanning the gap. There are 15 residues in the CDR3. The CDR3 DNA reads TGTGCCAGCAGTGAATTTGCCAGGGGATGGAACGAGCAGTACTTC. Translating it yields CASSEFARGWNEQYF.

The rearrangement uses TRBV5-1 and TRBJ1-2; 7 bases are shared with TRBD1. The CDR3 sequence is 19 residues long. Germline CDR1 is SGHRS and CDR2 is YFSETQ. V was pared by 4 bases and J by 5 bases, with 23 bases of the junction left unmatched. The DNA of the CDR3 is TGCGCCAGCAGCATCGGACAGGCCCTGCTGGGCGGAGATATTTATGGCTACACCTTC. It translates to CASSIGQALLGGDIYGYTF.

The chain recombines TRBV11-2 with TRBJ1-2; D remains ambiguous. The V and J ends lost 6 bases and 6 bases respectively, with 11 bases between them. The CDR3 is made up of 12 amino acids. CDR1 is SGHAT, CDR2 FQNNGV, per germline. The CDR3 DNA reads as TGTGCCAGCAGTGCCAGAACGCATGGCTACACCTTC. It is translated as CASSARTHGYTF.

This chain connects TRBV11-2 to TRBJ2-1; 12 bases are a match to TRBD2. Germline V CDR1 and CDR2: SGHAT, FQNNGV. V dropped 6 bases and J dropped 6; count of bases not matched to a gene: 6. The CDR3 consists of 15 residues. CDR3 loop: CASRVTSGSLNEQFF. In DNA, the CDR3 is TGTGCCAGCAGGGTGACTAGCGGGAGCCTCAATGAGCAGTTCTTC.

The chain joins TRBV7-9 to TRBJ2-7; 10 bases line up with TRBD1. Looked up from germline, CDR1 is SEHNR and CDR2 is FQNEAQ (reference sequence). With V trimmed by 5 bases and J by 6 bases, 7 bases remained unmatched. The CDR3 is made up of 14 amino acids. CDR3 nucleotides: TGTGCCAGCAGCCCAGGGACAGGGGTTCGCGAGCAGTACTTC. The encoded protein is CASSPGTGVREQYF.

This chain uses TRBV9 with TRBJ2-3, with 9 nucleotides matching TRBD1. With V trimmed by 3 bases and J by 2 bases, 7 bases remained unmatched. CDR1 SGDLS and CDR2 YYNGEE come from the germline V gene. The CDR3 is made up of 16 amino acids. The CDR3 spells CASSGRQGENTDTQYF. The CDR3 DNA reads TGTGCCAGCAGCGGACGACAGGGGGAGAACACAGATACGCAGTATTTT.

The chain has TRBV9 and TRBJ1-2; TRBD1 might be the D (5 bases). V was trimmed by 7 bases and J by 4 bases, leaving 11 bases between them. CDR1 SGDLS and CDR2 YYNGEE come from the germline V gene. CDR3 size: 12 residues. The CDR3 sequence is CASHRGGYGYTF. CDR3 in DNA: TGTGCCAGCCACCGCGGGGGCTATGGCTACACCTTC.

The gene calls are TRBV2 and TRBJ2-5; 8 bases line up with TRBD1. CDR3 length equals 15 residues. The germline gives CDR1 SNHLY, CDR2 FYNNEI. Trimming cost V 6 bases and J 4 bases; bases outside gene matches: 10. CDR3 DNA sequence: TGTGCCAGCAGCCCTGGACAGGGAGAGGGAGAGACCCAGTACTTC. As protein: CASSPGQGEGETQYF.

The chain carries TRBV19 and TRBJ1-1; 10 bases line up with TRBD1. The V gene's germline CDR1 is LNHDA and CDR2 SQIVND (reference sequence). V dropped 9 bases and J dropped 1; count of bases not matched to a gene: 5. This CDR3 spans 14 amino acids. The CDR3 loop reads CASLRDRGNTEAFF. CDR3 in DNA: TGTGCCAGCCTCCGGGACAGGGGGAACACTGAAGCTTTCTTT.

The chain employs TRBV5-4 and TRBJ2-4; 11 bases map to TRBD2. The V gene end was trimmed by 3 bases and the J gene end by 7 bases; junction bases not matched to a gene: 6. Per the germline V gene, CDR1 is SGHNT and CDR2 is YYREEE (reference sequence). The CDR3 consists of 15 residues. CDR3 residues: CASSSASGGKNIQYF. The CDR3 DNA sequence: TGTGCCAGCAGCTCGGCTAGCGGGGGGAAGAACATTCAGTACTTC.